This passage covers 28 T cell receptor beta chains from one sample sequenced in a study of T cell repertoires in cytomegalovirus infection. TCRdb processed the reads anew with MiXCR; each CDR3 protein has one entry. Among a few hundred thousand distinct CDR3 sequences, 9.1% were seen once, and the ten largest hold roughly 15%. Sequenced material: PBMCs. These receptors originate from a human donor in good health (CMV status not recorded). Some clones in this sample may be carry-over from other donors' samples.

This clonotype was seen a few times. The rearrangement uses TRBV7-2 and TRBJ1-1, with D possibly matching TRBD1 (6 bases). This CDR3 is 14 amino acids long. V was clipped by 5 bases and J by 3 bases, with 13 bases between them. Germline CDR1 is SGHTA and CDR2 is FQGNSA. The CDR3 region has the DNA TGTGCCAGCAGCAGAAGGGCAGGGGACACTGAAGCTTTCTTT. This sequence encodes CASSRRAGDTEAFF. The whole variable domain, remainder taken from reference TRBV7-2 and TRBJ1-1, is GAGVSQSPSNKVTEKGKDVELRCDPISGHTALYWYRQSLGQGLEFLIYFQGNSAPDKSGLPSDRFSAERTGGSVSTLTIQRTQQEDSAVYLCASSRRAGDTEAFFGQGTRLTVV.

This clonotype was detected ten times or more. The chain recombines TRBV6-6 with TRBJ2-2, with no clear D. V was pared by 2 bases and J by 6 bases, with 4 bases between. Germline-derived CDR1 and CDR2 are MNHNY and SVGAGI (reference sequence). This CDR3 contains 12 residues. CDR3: CASSYISGELFF. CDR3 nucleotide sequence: TGTGCCAGCAGTTACATCTCCGGGGAGCTGTTTTTT.

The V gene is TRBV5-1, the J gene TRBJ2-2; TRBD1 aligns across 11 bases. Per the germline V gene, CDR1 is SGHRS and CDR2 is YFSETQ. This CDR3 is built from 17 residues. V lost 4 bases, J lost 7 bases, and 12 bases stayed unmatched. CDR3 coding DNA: TGCGCCAGCAGCCTGGCTGGACAGGGGGCGCCGGACGGGGAGCTGTTTTTT. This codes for CASSLAGQGAPDGELFF. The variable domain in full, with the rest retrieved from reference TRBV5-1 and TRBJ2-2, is KAGVTQTPRYLIKTRGQQVTLSCSPISGHRSVSWYQQTPGQGLQFLFEYFSETQRNKGNFPGRFSGRQFSNSRSEMNVSTLELGDSALYLCASSLAGQGAPDGELFFGEGSRLTVL.

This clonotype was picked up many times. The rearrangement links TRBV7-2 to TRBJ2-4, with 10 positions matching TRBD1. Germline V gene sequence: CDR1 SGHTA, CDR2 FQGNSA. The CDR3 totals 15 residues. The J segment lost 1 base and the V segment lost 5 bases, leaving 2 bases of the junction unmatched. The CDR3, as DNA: TGTGCCAGCAGCCAGACAGGGGGCGCCAAAAACATTCAGTACTTC. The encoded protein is CASSQTGGAKNIQYF.

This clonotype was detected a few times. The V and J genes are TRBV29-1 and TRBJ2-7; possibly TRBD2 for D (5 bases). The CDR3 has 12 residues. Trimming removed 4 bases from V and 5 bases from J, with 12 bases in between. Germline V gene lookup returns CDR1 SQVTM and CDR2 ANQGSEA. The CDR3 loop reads CSVAKGSDEQYF. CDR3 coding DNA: TGCAGCGTTGCGAAGGGTAGCGACGAGCAGTACTTC.

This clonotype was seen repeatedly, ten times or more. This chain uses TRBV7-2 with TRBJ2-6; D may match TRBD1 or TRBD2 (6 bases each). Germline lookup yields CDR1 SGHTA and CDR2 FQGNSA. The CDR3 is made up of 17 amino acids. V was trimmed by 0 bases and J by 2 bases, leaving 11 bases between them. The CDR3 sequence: CASSLAQRGAGANVLTF. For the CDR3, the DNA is TGTGCCAGCAGCTTAGCGCAAAGGGGGGCTGGGGCCAACGTCCTGACTTTC.

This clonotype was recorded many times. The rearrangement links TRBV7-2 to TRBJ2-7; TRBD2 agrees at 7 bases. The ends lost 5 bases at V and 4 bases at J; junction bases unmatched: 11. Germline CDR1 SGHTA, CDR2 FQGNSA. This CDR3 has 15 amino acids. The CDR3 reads CASSMGGGDLYEQYF. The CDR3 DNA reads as TGTGCCAGCAGCATGGGCGGGGGAGACTTGTACGAGCAGTACTTC.

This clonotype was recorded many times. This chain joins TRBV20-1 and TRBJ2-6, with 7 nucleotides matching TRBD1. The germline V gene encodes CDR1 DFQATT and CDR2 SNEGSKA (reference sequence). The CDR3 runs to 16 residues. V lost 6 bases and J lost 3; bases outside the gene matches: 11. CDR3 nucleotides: TGCAGTGCGAAGGGGGCGTTGTTGCGTGGGGCCAACGTCCTGACTTTC. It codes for CSAKGALLRGANVLTF.

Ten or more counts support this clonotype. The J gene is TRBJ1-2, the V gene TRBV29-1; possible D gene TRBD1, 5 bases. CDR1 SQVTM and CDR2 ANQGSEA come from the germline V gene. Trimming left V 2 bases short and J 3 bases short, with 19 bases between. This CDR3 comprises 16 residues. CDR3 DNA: TGCAGCGTTGAATGGGGCGGAGGGGATTCAGACTATGGCTACACCTTC. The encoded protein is CSVEWGGGDSDYGYTF.

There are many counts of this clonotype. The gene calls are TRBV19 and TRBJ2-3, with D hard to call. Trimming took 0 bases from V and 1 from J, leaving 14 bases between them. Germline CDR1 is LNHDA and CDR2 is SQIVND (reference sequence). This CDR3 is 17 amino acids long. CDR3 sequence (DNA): TGTGCCAGTAGTATAGACCCCCCGTGGAGCGGCACAGATACGCAGTATTTT. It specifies CASSIDPPWSGTDTQYF.

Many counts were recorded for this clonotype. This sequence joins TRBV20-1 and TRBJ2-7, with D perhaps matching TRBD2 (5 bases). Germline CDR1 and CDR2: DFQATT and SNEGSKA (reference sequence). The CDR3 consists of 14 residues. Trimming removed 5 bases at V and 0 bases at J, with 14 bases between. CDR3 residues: CSARSGTRSYEQYF. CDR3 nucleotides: TGCAGTGCTCGCAGCGGAACCCGCTCCTACGAGCAGTACTTC.

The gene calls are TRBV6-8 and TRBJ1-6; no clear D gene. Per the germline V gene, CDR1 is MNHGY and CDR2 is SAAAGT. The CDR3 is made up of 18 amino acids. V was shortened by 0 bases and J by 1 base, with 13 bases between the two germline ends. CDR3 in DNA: TGTGCCAGCAGTTACTCGAGCTCGGGAAGGTCCTATAATTCACCCCTCCACTTT. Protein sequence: CASSYSSSGRSYNSPLHF.

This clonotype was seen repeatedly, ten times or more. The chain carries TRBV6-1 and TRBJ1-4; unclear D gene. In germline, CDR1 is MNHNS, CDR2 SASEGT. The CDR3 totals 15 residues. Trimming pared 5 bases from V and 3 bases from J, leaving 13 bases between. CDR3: CASSYDGRSNEKLFF. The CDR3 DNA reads TGTGCCAGCAGTTACGATGGCAGGTCTAATGAAAAACTGTTTTTT.

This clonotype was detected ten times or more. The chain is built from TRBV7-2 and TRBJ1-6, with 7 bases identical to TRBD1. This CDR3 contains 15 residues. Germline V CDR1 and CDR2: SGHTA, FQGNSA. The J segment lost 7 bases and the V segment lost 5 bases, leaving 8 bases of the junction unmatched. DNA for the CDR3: TGTGCCAGCAGCGATAGAGGGACAGTCAATTCACCCCTCCACTTT. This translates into CASSDRGTVNSPLHF.

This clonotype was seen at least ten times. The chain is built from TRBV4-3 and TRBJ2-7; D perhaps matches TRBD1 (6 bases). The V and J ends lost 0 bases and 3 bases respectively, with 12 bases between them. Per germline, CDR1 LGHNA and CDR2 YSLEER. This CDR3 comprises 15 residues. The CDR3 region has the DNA TGCGCCAGCAGCCAAGATAGGGGGACATTCTACGAGCAGTACTTC. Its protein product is CASSQDRGTFYEQYF.

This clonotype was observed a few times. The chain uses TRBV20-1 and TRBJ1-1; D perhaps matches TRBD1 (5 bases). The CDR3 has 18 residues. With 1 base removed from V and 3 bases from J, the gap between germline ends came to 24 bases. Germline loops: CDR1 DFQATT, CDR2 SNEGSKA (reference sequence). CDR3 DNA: TGCAGTGCTAGAGGACTCGGACTTTTAGGGGCTCGGGACACTGAAGCTTTCTTT. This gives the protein CSARGLGLLGARDTEAFF.

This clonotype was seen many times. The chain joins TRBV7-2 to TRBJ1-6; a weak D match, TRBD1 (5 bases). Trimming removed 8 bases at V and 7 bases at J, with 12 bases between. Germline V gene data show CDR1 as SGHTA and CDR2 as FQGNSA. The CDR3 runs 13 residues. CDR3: CASGDSPNSPLHF. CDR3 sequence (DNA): TGTGCCAGCGGAGACAGTCCAAATTCACCCCTCCACTTT.

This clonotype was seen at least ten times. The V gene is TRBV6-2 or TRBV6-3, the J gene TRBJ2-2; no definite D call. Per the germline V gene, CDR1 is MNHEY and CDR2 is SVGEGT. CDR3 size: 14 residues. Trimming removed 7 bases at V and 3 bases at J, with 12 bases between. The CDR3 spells CASKDHLDTGELFF. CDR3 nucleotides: TGTGCCAGCAAGGACCATCTAGACACCGGGGAGCTGTTTTTT.

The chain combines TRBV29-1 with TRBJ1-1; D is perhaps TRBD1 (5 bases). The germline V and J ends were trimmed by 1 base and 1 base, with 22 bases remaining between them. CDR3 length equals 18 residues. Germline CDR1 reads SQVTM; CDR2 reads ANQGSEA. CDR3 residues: CSVEAPQTPGPTNTEAFF. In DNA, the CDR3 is TGCAGCGTTGAAGCCCCCCAGACTCCGGGACCTACGAACACTGAAGCTTTCTTT.

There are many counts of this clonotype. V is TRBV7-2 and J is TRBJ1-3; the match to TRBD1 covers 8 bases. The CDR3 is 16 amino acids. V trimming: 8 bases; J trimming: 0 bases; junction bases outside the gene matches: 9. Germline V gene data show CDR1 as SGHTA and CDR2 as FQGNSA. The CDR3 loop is CASRRAGGTSGNTIYF. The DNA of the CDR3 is TGTGCCAGCCGCCGGGCAGGGGGCACCTCTGGAAACACCATATATTTT.

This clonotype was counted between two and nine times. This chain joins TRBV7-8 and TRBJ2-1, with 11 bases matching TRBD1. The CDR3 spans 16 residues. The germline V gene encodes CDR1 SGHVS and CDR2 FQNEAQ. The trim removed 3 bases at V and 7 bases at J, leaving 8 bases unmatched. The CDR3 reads CASSFWGTGGINEQFF. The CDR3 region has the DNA TGTGCCAGCAGCTTTTGGGGGACAGGGGGGATTAATGAGCAGTTCTTC.

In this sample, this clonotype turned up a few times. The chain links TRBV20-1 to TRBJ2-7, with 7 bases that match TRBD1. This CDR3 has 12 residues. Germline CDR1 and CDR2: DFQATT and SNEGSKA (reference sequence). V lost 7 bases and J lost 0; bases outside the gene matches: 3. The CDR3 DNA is TGCAGTGTGACAGGGACCTCCTACGAGCAGTACTTC. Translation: CSVTGTSYEQYF.

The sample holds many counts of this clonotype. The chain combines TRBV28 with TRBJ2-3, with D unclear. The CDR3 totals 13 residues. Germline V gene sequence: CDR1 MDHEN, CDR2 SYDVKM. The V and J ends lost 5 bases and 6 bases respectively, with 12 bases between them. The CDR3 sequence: CASSLQSPDTQYF. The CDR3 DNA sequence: TGTGCCAGCAGTCTACAGTCCCCCGATACGCAGTATTTT.

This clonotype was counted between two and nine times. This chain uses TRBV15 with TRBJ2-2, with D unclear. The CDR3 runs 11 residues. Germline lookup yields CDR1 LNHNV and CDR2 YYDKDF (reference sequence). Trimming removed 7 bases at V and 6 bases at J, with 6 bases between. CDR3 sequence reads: CATMVAGELFF. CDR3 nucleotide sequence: TGTGCCACCATGGTTGCCGGGGAGCTGTTTTTT.

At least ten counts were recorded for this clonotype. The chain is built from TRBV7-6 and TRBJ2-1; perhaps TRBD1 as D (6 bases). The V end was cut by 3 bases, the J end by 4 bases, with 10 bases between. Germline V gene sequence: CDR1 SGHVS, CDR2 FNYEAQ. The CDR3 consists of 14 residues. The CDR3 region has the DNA TGTGCCAGCAGCTTGGACAGATTATACAATGAGCAGTTCTTC. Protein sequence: CASSLDRLYNEQFF.

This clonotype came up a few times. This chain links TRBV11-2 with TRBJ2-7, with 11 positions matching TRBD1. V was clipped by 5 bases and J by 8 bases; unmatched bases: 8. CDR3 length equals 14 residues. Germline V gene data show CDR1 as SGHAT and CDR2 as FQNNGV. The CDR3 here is CASSQEGQGVKQYF. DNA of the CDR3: TGTGCCAGCAGCCAAGAGGGACAGGGGGTTAAGCAGTACTTC.

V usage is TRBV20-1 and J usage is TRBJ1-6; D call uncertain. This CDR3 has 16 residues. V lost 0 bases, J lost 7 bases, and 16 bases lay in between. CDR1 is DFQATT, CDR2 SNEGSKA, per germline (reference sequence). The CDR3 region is CSARESSSLGNSPLHF. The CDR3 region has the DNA TGCAGTGCTAGAGAGAGTTCAAGTCTCGGGAATTCACCCCTCCACTTT.

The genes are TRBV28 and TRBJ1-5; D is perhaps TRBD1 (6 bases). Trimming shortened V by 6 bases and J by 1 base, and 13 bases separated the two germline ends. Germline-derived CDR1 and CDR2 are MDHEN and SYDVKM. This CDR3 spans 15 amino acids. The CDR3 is CASRGAEGSNQPQHF. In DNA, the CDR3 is TGTGCCAGCAGGGGGGCGGAAGGAAGCAATCAGCCCCAGCATTTT.